These T cell receptor beta chains were read from a single sample in a study of T cell clonotyping in hematopoietic cell transplantation. Method: immunoSEQ multiplex PCR; TCRdb's copy keeps in-frame clones and lacks some. This sample has some 16,000 clones, with roughly 93% found just once. The sequenced sample was peripheral blood mononuclear cells, obtained before stem cell transplant. These receptors were taken from a young man with biphenotypic leukemia. Some clones in this sample may be carry-over from other donors' samples. The CDR3 runs from the conserved cysteine through the conserved F or W. A D gene is named only where the DNA matches it firmly.

D,V,J,CDR3
-,TRBV19,TRBJ2-5,CASSPGHEETQYF
-,TRBV5-4,TRBJ2-3,CASSRDSDTQYF
-,TRBV20-1,TRBJ2-1,CSAKREKQFF
-,TRBV7-2,TRBJ1-5,CASSLAGDQPQHF
TRBD1,TRBV30,TRBJ2-7,CAWTGQGDLGEQYF
-,TRBV6-4,TRBJ2-2,CARPNRERSTTGELFF
TRBD2,TRBV6-5,TRBJ2-7,CASKSSSGGLYEQYF
TRBD1,TRBV5-1,TRBJ2-2,CASLRTGGHTGELFF
-,TRBV19,TRBJ1-1,CASSIENTEAFF
-,TRBV20-1,TRBJ1-2,CSARLEYGYTF
-,TRBV30,TRBJ1-5,CAWSSAGSNQPQHF
-,TRBV2,TRBJ1-6,CASSVETLNSPLHF
TRBD2,TRBV28,TRBJ2-2,CASRPLGRGATGELFF
TRBD1,TRBV28,TRBJ1-1,CASSQQGAAETEAFF
-,TRBV30,TRBJ1-5,CAWSLRANQPQHF
-,TRBV7-2,TRBJ1-3,CASSFFRQANSGNTIYF
-,TRBV4-1,TRBJ1-3,CASSQAAVGGNTIYF
-,TRBV5-1,TRBJ2-2,CASSSWLGAGAGELFF
-,TRBV19,TRBJ2-3,CASRTPGVGTQYF
-,TRBV4-1,TRBJ2-3,CASTHRGLDTQYF
-,TRBV13,TRBJ1-4,CASSLEAVANEKLFF
-,TRBV7-2,TRBJ1-2,CASSPGWDGSGYTF
-,TRBV7-2,TRBJ2-7,CASSTRSNYEQYF
TRBD1,TRBV14,TRBJ1-2,CASSQGDRYGYTF
-,TRBV30,TRBJ2-3,CAWGWWGRYTDTQYF
-,TRBV4-1,TRBJ1-2,CASSHRPGTPGYTF
-,TRBV10-3,TRBJ2-3,CATEPTSASGSTDTQYF
-,TRBV29-1,TRBJ1-5,CSVGDSYSNQPQHF
TRBD1,TRBV25-1,TRBJ2-7,CASSELTGQGVNEQYF
TRBD1,TRBV11-2,TRBJ1-2,CASSLDPRDRGYGYTF
-,TRBV10-3,TRBJ2-7,CAISGRLEDEQYF
TRBD1,TRBV4-3,TRBJ1-4,CASSPQTGGRHEKLFF
-,TRBV27,-,CASSSGTAPLGEQYF
TRBD1,TRBV11-3,TRBJ1-2,CASSLNPDRVKSIMAGYTF
-,TRBV11-3,TRBJ1-4,CASSQKTNEKLFF
-,TRBV6-5,TRBJ1-1,CASSYSKSRATEAFF
TRBD1,TRBV7-8,TRBJ1-2,CASSFLATGGVYGYTF
-,TRBV30,TRBJ1-1,CAWSPLMNTEAFF
TRBD1,TRBV7-2,TRBJ2-7,CASSGGTGYEQYF
-,TRBV4-1,TRBJ1-1,CASTTGTLNTEAFF
-,TRBV2,TRBJ1-5,CASSEVSGFNQPQHF
-,TRBV10-3,TRBJ1-2,CAIGMERGYGYTF
-,TRBV11-2,TRBJ2-1,CASSFGYEQFF
-,TRBV30,TRBJ1-1,CAWLGGPTEAFF
-,TRBV11-2,TRBJ2-1,CASSLGGVWNEQFF
-,TRBV10-3,TRBJ2-5,CAIRDPPQETQYF
-,TRBV27,TRBJ2-7,CASSLSPRTGRDEQYF
-,TRBV30,TRBJ1-2,CAWRDGTTLNYGYTF